What follows are 21 T cell receptor beta chains derived from one specimen sequenced in a study of OX40 agonist ivuxolimab in advanced cancers. Here immunoSEQ multiplex PCR was the method, and the copy in TCRdb shows in-frame clones only, minus some. Here the sample spans about 58,000 clones, roughly 84% being singletons. The input for sequencing was CD4+ or CD8+ T cells sorted from blood, taken in a trial of the OX40 agonist ivuxolimab. These receptors all come from an adult with an advanced solid tumor such as melanoma, head and neck, liver or kidney cancer.

The chain is built from TRBV19 and TRBJ1-2, with 7 bases aligning to TRBD1. The ends lost 7 bases at V and 4 bases at J; junction bases unmatched: 6. The CDR3 is 13 residues long. Germline CDR1 is LNHDA and CDR2 is SQIVND (reference sequence). This CDR3 is CASTPTGSYGYTF. The CDR3 DNA sequence: TGTGCCAGTACCCCGACAGGGAGCTATGGCTACACCTTC.

The chain is built from TRBV7-9 and TRBJ1-2, with TRBD1 matching 8 bases. The CDR3 spans 13 residues. V trimming: 1 base; J trimming: 8 bases; junction bases outside the gene matches: 3. Germline values: CDR1 SEHNR, CDR2 FQNEAQ (reference sequence). CDR3 DNA sequence: TGTGCCAGCAGCTTAGGACAGGGGCCCGGCTACACCTTC. This sequence encodes CASSLGQGPGYTF. Combining the CDR3 with reference TRBV7-9 and TRBJ1-2 gives the whole variable domain DTGVSQNPRHKITKRGQNVTFRCDPISEHNRLYWYRQTLGQGPEFLTYFQNEAQLEKSRLLSDRFSAERPKGSFSTLEIQRTEQGDSAMYLCASSLGQGPGYTFGSGTRLTVV.

V usage is TRBV27 and J usage is TRBJ2-3, with D unclear. The germline gives CDR1 MNHEY, CDR2 SMNVEV (reference sequence). V lost 8 bases, J lost 0 bases, and 15 bases lay in between. The CDR3 consists of 15 residues. CDR3 coding DNA: TGTGCCAGCGCAGGACGTTTCCTTAGCACAGATACGCAGTATTTT. It encodes CASAGRFLSTDTQYF.

On this clone: One end of the junction fails to match germline, which may point to a read error. The rearrangement links TRBV6-1 to TRBJ2-5; D gene ambiguous. Germline V gives CDR1 MNHNS, CDR2 SASEGT. The length of the CDR3 is 14 residues. In nucleotides, the CDR3 is TGTGCCAGCAGCGAAGTCCCGGCCGTCGGGACCCAGTACTTC. It codes for CASSEVPAVGTQYF.

The CDR3 protein is CASSQQGNQPQHF. CDR3 in DNA: TGTGCCAGCAGCCAACAGGGGAATCAGCCCCAGCATTTT. V and J are TRBV7-6 and TRBJ1-5; the match to TRBD1 covers 7 bases. This CDR3 spans 13 amino acids. V was pared by 5 bases and J by 4 bases, with 2 bases of the junction left unmatched. The V gene's germline CDR1 is SGHVS and CDR2 FNYEAQ.

The gene calls are TRBV7-2 and TRBJ1-5, with a tentative D call TRBD1 (5 bases). The ends were cut back, 5 bases at V and 6 bases at J, with 17 bases in the middle. CDR1 is SGHTA, CDR2 FQGNSA, per germline. The CDR3 covers 15 residues. The chain's CDR3 is CASSVDAGVSQPQHF. CDR3 nucleotides: TGTGCCAGCAGCGTGGACGCGGGGGTCAGTCAGCCCCAGCATTTT.

On this clone itself: In the same sample, other DNA sequences code for this CDR3. The chain has TRBV7-9 and TRBJ2-7, with D hard to call. The length of the CDR3 is 12 residues. Trimming pared 1 base from V and 4 bases from J, leaving 5 bases between. Germline assignment: CDR1 SEHNR and CDR2 FQNEAQ (reference sequence). The CDR3 region has the DNA TGTGCCAGCAGCTTAGTAGGGTACGAGCAGTACTTC. Translated, it gives CASSLVGYEQYF. Combining the CDR3 with reference TRBV7-9 and TRBJ2-7 gives the whole variable domain DTGVSQNPRHKITKRGQNVTFRCDPISEHNRLYWYRQTLGQGPEFLTYFQNEAQLEKSRLLSDRFSAERPKGSFSTLEIQRTEQGDSAMYLCASSLVGYEQYFGPGTRLTVT.

The chain links TRBV6-5 to TRBJ1-3, with D hard to call. Trimming pared 0 bases from V and 0 bases from J, leaving 6 bases between. Germline V gene data show CDR1 as MNHEY and CDR2 as SVGAGI. The CDR3 runs 15 residues. The CDR3 DNA is TGTGCCAGCAGTTACTCGGGTAACTCTGGAAACACCATATATTTT. Residues: CASSYSGNSGNTIYF.

This clone was detected once. The V call is TRBV4-1, the J call TRBJ1-2; D remains unclear. Trimming took 1 base from V and 8 from J, leaving 17 bases between them. The CDR3 extends over 15 amino acids. CDR1 and CDR2 from the germline V gene are MGHRA and YSYEKL. The CDR3 DNA follows: TGCGCCAGCAGCCAAGTGAATGAGCGACCCAGGGGCTACACCTTC. Protein product: CASSQVNERPRGYTF.

V and J are TRBV19 and TRBJ2-6; tentatively, D is TRBD2 (5 bases). The CDR3 has 14 amino acids. The V and J ends lost 7 bases and 3 bases respectively, with 10 bases between them. Per germline, CDR1 LNHDA and CDR2 SQIVND (reference sequence). CDR3 nucleotides: TGTGCCAGTAACGAGGGTGGTGGGGCCAACGTCCTGACTTTC. Its protein is CASNEGGGANVLTF.

This chain uses TRBV7-6 with TRBJ2-3; D is ambiguous. V gave up 7 bases and J gave up 2 bases, with 13 bases separating them. The CDR3 has 14 amino acids. Germline loops: CDR1 SGHVS, CDR2 FNYEAQ. CDR3 sequence: CASTVASLTDTQYF. Written as DNA, the CDR3 is TGTGCCAGCACCGTAGCCAGCCTCACAGATACGCAGTATTTT.

This chain links TRBV19 with TRBJ2-1; TRBD1 agrees at 11 bases. J lost 8 bases, V lost 5 bases, and 8 bases had no gene match. The CDR3 has 15 residues. CDR1 and CDR2 (germline): LNHDA, SQIVND (reference sequence). CDR3 DNA sequence: TGTGCCAGTAGTGGACAGGGGGCCCTTTTCCATGAGCAGTTCTTC. This encodes CASSGQGALFHEQFF.

The chain carries TRBV11-2 and TRBJ1-4; no firm D call. Trimming stripped 2 bases from V and 7 bases from J, with 8 bases between. This CDR3 comprises 13 residues. Looked up from germline, CDR1 is SGHAT and CDR2 is FQNNGV. CDR3 coding DNA: TGTGCCAGCAGCTTATTCCTGGGTGAAAAACTGTTTTTT. Residues: CASSLFLGEKLFF.

This chain joins TRBV27 and TRBJ1-6; TRBD1 agrees at 10 bases. The V gene end was trimmed by 5 bases and the J gene end by 5 bases; junction bases not matched to a gene: 9. Germline V CDR1 and CDR2: MNHEY, SMNVEV (reference sequence). The CDR3 is 17 amino acids. The CDR3, as DNA: TGTGCCAGCAGTCCTAGACAGGGGGCGTCCCATAATTCACCCCTCCACTTT. Protein: CASSPRQGASHNSPLHF.

DNA for the CDR3: TGTGCCAGCAGCTTGCCTTATGAAGCTTTCTTT. Amino acid sequence: CASSLPYEAFF. This chain joins TRBV7-9 and TRBJ1-1; D not certain. CDR1 is SEHNR, CDR2 FQNEAQ, per germline (reference sequence). V was clipped by 3 bases and J by 7 bases, with 6 bases between them. The length of the CDR3 is 11 residues.

The chain combines TRBV4-1 with TRBJ2-7; TRBD1 agrees at 9 bases. The CDR3 has 15 residues. V shed 4 bases and J 3 bases; nucleotides not matched to a gene: 7. Germline V lookup: CDR1 MGHRA, CDR2 YSYEKL. The CDR3 bases are TGCGCCAGCAGCCCCCGGACAGGGGAGCACTACGAGCAGTACTTC. Translating gives CASSPRTGEHYEQYF.

This chain joins TRBV18 and TRBJ2-4, with D tentatively TRBD1 (6 bases). CDR1 is KGHSH and CDR2 is LQKENI in the germline V gene. The CDR3 runs to 13 residues. Between the trimmed V and J ends, which lost 2 bases and 7 bases, there was a span of 9 bases. The CDR3 protein is CASSPIQGNIQYF. In DNA, the CDR3 is TGTGCCAGCTCACCAATCCAGGGGAACATTCAGTACTTC.

This clone was detected only once. V is TRBV6-1 and J is TRBJ1-4; D remains ambiguous. The CDR3 sequence is 13 residues long. Per germline, CDR1 MNHNS and CDR2 SASEGT. The V end lost 8 bases, the J end lost 7 bases, and 14 bases lay between the germline ends. CDR3 nucleotides: TGTGCCAGCGAAAGTTCTTGGGGTGAAAAACTGTTTTTT. Protein: CASESSWGEKLFF.

V is TRBV5-1 and J is TRBJ1-2; no reliable D call. The V and J ends lost 1 base and 6 bases respectively, with 16 bases between them. Germline loops: CDR1 SGHRS, CDR2 YFSETQ. The CDR3 totals 15 residues. The CDR3 DNA is TGCGCCAGCAGCTTGACGGCGCCCAGCTCGGATGGCTACACCTTC. Translation gives CASSLTAPSSDGYTF.

The J gene is TRBJ1-3, the V gene TRBV30; possibly TRBD1 for D (6 bases). Trimming took off 3 bases at V and 2 bases at J, with 20 bases between the two ends. Per germline, CDR1 GTSNPN and CDR2 SVGIG (reference sequence). This CDR3 has 17 residues. DNA for the CDR3: TGTGCCTGGAGGGCTCCCTTAGGACAGCCTGCTGGAAACACCATATATTTT. Protein product: CAWRAPLGQPAGNTIYF.

CDR3 in DNA: TGCGCCAGCAGCTTACAGGGGGAACTCAATGAGCAGTTCTTC. It translates to CASSLQGELNEQFF. The chain joins TRBV5-1 to TRBJ2-1, with TRBD1 identical over 8 bases. The CDR3 sequence is 14 residues long. Germline assignment: CDR1 SGHRS and CDR2 YFSETQ. V trimming: 2 bases; J trimming: 6 bases; junction bases outside the gene matches: 4.